These 23 T cell receptor beta chains originate from one sample sequenced in a study of cytomegalovirus exposure and HLA in healthy donors (dated by TCRdb to the late 2010s). Library generation was performed with the immunoSEQ multiplex PCR assay. A mixture of 60 forward primers for TCR Vbeta segments and 13 reverse primers for TCR Jbeta segments was used in the multiplex PCR. The table was pulled from immuneACCESS by TCRdb, which kept in-frame rearrangements only. Such tables lose some clones; where checked, under half of the loss comes from unresolved V genes, and the rest has no known cause. The table for this sample lists some 180,000 clones; about 69% of them were counted only once. Of the sample, roughly 3% falls within the top ten clones. Source material: PBMCs. Receptors originate from a male donor in good health and CMV-seronegative.

The CDR3 sequence is CASSIGGTSGLLSTDTQYF. The CDR3 nucleotides read TGTGCCAGTAGTATCGGGGGGACTAGCGGTTTGCTTAGCACAGATACGCAGTATTTT. V and J are TRBV19 and TRBJ2-3, with 11 bases aligning to TRBD2. The CDR3 is made up of 19 amino acids. Losses at the gene ends were 3 bases for V and 0 bases for J; bases not matched to a gene: 11. Germline lookup yields CDR1 LNHDA and CDR2 SQIVND (reference sequence).

This clone showed up just a few times. This chain uses TRBV6-5 with TRBJ2-3; maybe TRBD1 (6 bases). The CDR3 spans 12 residues. Germline V lookup: CDR1 MNHEY, CDR2 SVGAGI. V was cut by 5 bases and J by 6 bases, with 9 bases left in between. CDR3 residues: CASSGDRDTQYF. DNA for the CDR3: TGTGCCAGCAGTGGCGACAGGGATACGCAGTATTTT.

V and J are TRBV25-1 and TRBJ2-3; 10 bases line up with TRBD1. The ends lost 1 base at V and 6 bases at J; junction bases unmatched: 13. The germline V gene has CDR1 MGHDK and CDR2 SYGVNS. This CDR3 contains 18 residues. CDR3 region: CASSESGRQGASLDTQYF. In DNA, the CDR3 is TGTGCCAGCAGTGAATCGGGAAGACAGGGGGCGAGTCTGGATACGCAGTATTTT. The full variable domain, in which reference TRBV25-1 and TRBJ2-3 provide the parts outside the CDR3, is EADIYQTPRYLVIGTGKKITLECSQTMGHDKMYWYQQDPGMELHLIHYSYGVNSTEKGDLSSESTVSRIRTEHFPLTLESARPSHTSQYLCASSESGRQGASLDTQYFGPGTRLTVL.

The J gene is TRBJ1-3, the V gene TRBV6-6; 10 bases match TRBD1. Germline V gene lookup returns CDR1 MNHNY and CDR2 SVGAGI (reference sequence). The CDR3 sequence is 14 residues long. V lost 6 bases, J lost 7 bases, and 6 bases stayed unmatched. The CDR3 spells CASRVPGQGNTIYF. The CDR3 DNA sequence: TGTGCCAGCAGGGTACCGGGACAGGGGAACACCATATATTTT.

The V and J genes are TRBV7-8 and TRBJ1-1; D remains unclear. The germline V gene encodes CDR1 SGHVS and CDR2 FQNEAQ. V gave up 5 bases and J gave up 4 bases, with 14 bases separating them. CDR3 length: 14 residues. The CDR3 loop reads CASSTTGVITEAFF. CDR3 in DNA: TGTGCCAGCAGCACCACCGGGGTTATCACTGAAGCTTTCTTT.

This chain uses TRBV4-1 with TRBJ1-2; weak D call: TRBD1 (6 bases). The CDR3 extends over 16 amino acids. The germline CDR1 and CDR2 sequences are MGHRA and YSYEKL. Trimming removed 2 bases from V and 4 bases from J, with 17 bases in between. CDR3 in amino acids: CASSQPLTGPRYGYTF. The CDR3 DNA reads as TGCGCCAGCAGCCAACCCCTTACAGGGCCGCGCTATGGCTACACCTTC.

The rearrangement uses TRBV4-2 and TRBJ2-7; D is unclear. Germline V gene lookup returns CDR1 LGHNA and CDR2 YNFKEQ. Trimming took 4 bases from V and 3 from J, leaving 4 bases between them. This CDR3 has 11 amino acids. As DNA, the CDR3 is TGTGCCAGCAGCCTTAACTACGAGCAGTACTTC. Its protein product is CASSLNYEQYF.

This clone was observed once. This sequence joins TRBV4-1 and TRBJ2-1; 11 bases are shared with TRBD1. The CDR3 has 18 residues. V gave up 3 bases and J gave up 0 bases; unmatched junction bases: 7. CDR1 is MGHRA and CDR2 is YSYEKL in the germline V gene. CDR3 DNA: TGCGCCAGCAGCCAGGGACAGGGGGAGTCTAGCTCCTACAATGAGCAGTTCTTC. Amino acid sequence: CASSQGQGESSSYNEQFF.

The J gene is TRBJ2-3, the V gene TRBV27; D is perhaps TRBD2 (6 bases). V was cut by 3 bases and J by 3 bases, with 13 bases left in between. The germline gives CDR1 MNHEY, CDR2 SMNVEV (reference sequence). The CDR3 has 15 residues. CDR3 region: CASSFRAGGTDTQYF. In nucleotides, the CDR3 is TGTGCCAGCAGTTTCCGAGCGGGTGGGACAGATACGCAGTATTTT.

This clone was observed a handful of times. The CDR3 DNA follows: TGTGCCAGCAGCTACGGACTCTTACACACCGGGGAGCTGTTTTTT. Its protein is CASSYGLLHTGELFF. This chain uses TRBV7-8 with TRBJ2-2, with a possible D match to TRBD2 (5 bases). The V gene lost 4 bases and the J gene lost 3 bases, with 12 bases spanning the gap. This CDR3 contains 15 residues. Per germline, CDR1 SGHVS and CDR2 FQNEAQ.

V is TRBV25-1 and J is TRBJ1-2; perhaps TRBD1 as D (6 bases). The germline V gene encodes CDR1 MGHDK and CDR2 SYGVNS. The CDR3 is 13 amino acids. The V end was cut by 6 bases, the J end by 3 bases, with 11 bases between. DNA for the CDR3: TGTGCCAGCAGCGGCCCAGGGGACTATGGCTACACCTTC. Amino acids: CASSGPGDYGYTF.

The chain joins TRBV6-1 to TRBJ1-3; D is uncertain. V was pared by 7 bases and J by 4 bases, with 11 bases between. Germline assignment: CDR1 MNHNS and CDR2 SASEGT. The CDR3 runs 13 residues. The CDR3 coding sequence is TGTGCCAGCATCCGAGGGTCGGGAAACACCATATATTTT. Its translation is CASIRGSGNTIYF.

In its sample, this clone was seen a few times. This chain uses TRBV7-2 with TRBJ1-1; D gene uncertain. There are 18 residues in the CDR3. Germline-derived CDR1 and CDR2 are SGHTA and FQGNSA. V shed 1 base and J shed 1 base, with 19 bases lying between them. CDR3 region: CASSLVGAVERSNTEAFF. Written as DNA, the CDR3 is TGTGCCAGCAGCTTAGTCGGAGCGGTGGAGCGATCGAACACTGAAGCTTTCTTT.

This chain uses TRBV2 with TRBJ1-2; possibly TRBD1 for D (5 bases). This CDR3 comprises 12 residues. From germline, CDR1 is SNHLY and CDR2 FYNNEI. V lost 6 bases, J lost 4 bases, and 9 bases lay in between. CDR3 protein: CASRDITYGYTF. The CDR3 coding sequence is TGTGCCAGCAGGGACATTACCTATGGCTACACCTTC. The entire variable domain, with the rest obtained from reference TRBV2 and TRBJ1-2, is as follows: EPEVTQTPSHQVTQMGQEVILRCVPISNHLYFYWYRQILGQKVEFLVSFYNNEISEKSEIFDDQFSVERPDGSNFTLKIRSTKLEDSAMYFCASRDITYGYTFGSGTRLTVV.

The chain couples TRBV27 to TRBJ2-4; no reliable D call. V lost 0 bases to trimming and J lost 0 bases, with 6 bases between them. Germline CDR1 and CDR2: MNHEY and SMNVEV (reference sequence). The CDR3 loop spans 15 amino acids. In DNA form, the CDR3 reads TGTGCCAGCAGTTTATCAATTCTAGCCAAAAACATTCAGTACTTC. The encoded protein is CASSLSILAKNIQYF.

The J gene is TRBJ2-6, the V gene TRBV28; D remains unclear. Germline lookup yields CDR1 MDHEN and CDR2 SYDVKM. The length of the CDR3 is 15 residues. Between the trimmed V and J ends, which lost 3 bases and 1 base, there was a span of 7 bases. CDR3 sequence: CASSFFRSGANVLTF. CDR3 DNA sequence: TGTGCCAGCAGTTTTTTTAGATCTGGGGCCAACGTCCTGACTTTC.

This clone has a single count. The chain employs TRBV28 and TRBJ2-1; 9 positions agree with TRBD2. V trimming: 9 bases; J trimming: 4 bases; junction bases outside the gene matches: 7. This CDR3 spans 14 amino acids. Per germline, CDR1 MDHEN and CDR2 SYDVKM. The CDR3 protein is CASTPSGIYNEQFF. CDR3 bases: TGTGCCAGTACTCCTAGCGGGATATACAATGAGCAGTTCTTC. Combining the CDR3 with reference TRBV28 and TRBJ2-1 gives the whole variable domain DVKVTQSSRYLVKRTGEKVFLECVQDMDHENMFWYRQDPGLGLRLIYFSYDVKMKEKGDIPEGYSVSREKKERFSLILESASTNQTSMYLCASTPSGIYNEQFFGPGTRLTVL.

The rearrangement joins TRBV25-1 to TRBJ2-3; D gene unclear. CDR1 is MGHDK, CDR2 SYGVNS, per germline. The CDR3 length is 14 residues. Trimming took 0 bases from V and 6 from J, leaving 10 bases between them. CDR3 sequence reads: CASSEYPAADTQYF. DNA for the CDR3: TGTGCCAGCAGTGAATACCCTGCGGCGGATACGCAGTATTTT. Based on the CDR3 plus reference TRBV25-1 and TRBJ2-3, the full variable domain is EADIYQTPRYLVIGTGKKITLECSQTMGHDKMYWYQQDPGMELHLIHYSYGVNSTEKGDLSSESTVSRIRTEHFPLTLESARPSHTSQYLCASSEYPAADTQYFGPGTRLTVL.

This rearrangement joins TRBV15 to TRBJ1-5; 8 positions agree with TRBD1. This CDR3 has 17 residues. V lost 3 bases to trimming and J lost 5 bases; unmatched junction nucleotides: 12. Per germline, CDR1 LNHNV and CDR2 YYDKDF (reference sequence). This CDR3 reads CATSRGTGLYRDQPQHF. CDR3 bases: TGTGCCACCAGCAGGGGGACAGGCCTCTATAGGGATCAGCCCCAGCATTTT.

The table lists this clone with a few counts. The chain combines TRBV19 with TRBJ1-2; the D is unclear. V lost 3 bases and J lost 6, with 14 bases in between. Germline CDR1 and CDR2: LNHDA and SQIVND (reference sequence). The length of the CDR3 is 14 residues. The CDR3 here is CASSIWNRINGYTF. In nucleotides, the CDR3 is TGTGCCAGTAGTATTTGGAACAGAATAAATGGCTACACCTTC.

The rearrangement links TRBV4-1 to TRBJ2-1; 12 bases line up with TRBD2. The length of the CDR3 is 16 residues. Germline V CDR1 and CDR2: MGHRA, YSYEKL. J lost 6 bases, V lost 1 base, and 4 bases had no gene match. The CDR3 bases are TGCGCCAGCAGCCAAGTGTCTAGCGGGAGGGTCAATGAGCAGTTCTTC. As protein: CASSQVSSGRVNEQFF.

The chain recombines TRBV19 with TRBJ1-5; D is ambiguous. In germline, CDR1 is LNHDA, CDR2 SQIVND (reference sequence). Trimming pared 3 bases from V and 0 bases from J, leaving 3 bases between. The CDR3 sequence is 13 residues long. CDR3 nucleotide sequence: TGTGCCAGTAGTATGGCTAGCAATCAGCCCCAGCATTTT. Translating gives CASSMASNQPQHF.

This clone was recorded once. The chain uses TRBV28 and TRBJ1-2; the D gene is possibly TRBD1 (5 bases). Germline loops: CDR1 MDHEN, CDR2 SYDVKM. This CDR3 contains 15 residues. With 5 bases removed from V and 3 bases from J, the gap between germline ends came to 16 bases. CDR3 nucleotide sequence: TGTGCCAGCAGTGGGGGAGGATTCCCTTACTATGGCTACACCTTC. Its translation is CASSGGGFPYYGYTF.